A single T cell receptor (beta chain) is shown here with its context. Its target is unknown. This CDR3 is built from 13 residues. The V gene lost 8 bases and the J gene lost 3 bases, with 17 bases spanning the gap. The germline V gene has CDR1 GTSNPN and CDR2 SVGIG (reference sequence). These data belong to a study of graft-versus-host responses after intestinal transplantation. About the study: Isolated intestinal, liver-intestinal, or multivisceral transplants had been given to the recipients. Anti-thymocyte globulin served as induction for all recipients, who then took tacrolimus and steroids for about 3 years. Study-level findings and limits: Investigators detected GvH clones in recipient marrow, with some emerging earlier in ileum or blood. Declines in HvG clones occurring early post-transplant were associated with peak circulating GvH clone levels.

TCRdb keeps only in-frame clones here, not all; method: immunoSEQ multiplex PCR. The table includes some 11,000 clones, about four fifths detected once. The rearrangement links TRBV30 to TRBJ2-7; D is perhaps TRBD1 (6 bases). The receptor was isolated from a human patient who received an intestinal transplant, so some T cells may come from the graft donor. The material was PBMCs, obtained about 130 days after transplant. The CDR3 region is CAQSEGVGYEQYF. CDR3 bases: TGTGCCCAAAGCGAGGGGGTGGGCTACGAGCAGTACTTC.